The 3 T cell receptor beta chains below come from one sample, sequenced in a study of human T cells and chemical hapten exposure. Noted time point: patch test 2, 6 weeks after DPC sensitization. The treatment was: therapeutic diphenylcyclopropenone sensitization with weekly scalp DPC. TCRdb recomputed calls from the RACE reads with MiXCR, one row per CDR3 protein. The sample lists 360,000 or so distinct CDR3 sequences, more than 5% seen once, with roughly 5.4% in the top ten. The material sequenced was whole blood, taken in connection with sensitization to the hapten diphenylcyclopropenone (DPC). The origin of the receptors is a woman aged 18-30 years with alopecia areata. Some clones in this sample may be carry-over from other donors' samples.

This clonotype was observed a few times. The CDR3 coding sequence is TGTGCCAGCAGCCGCGCCCAGGGCGCTAACTATGGCTACACCTTC. Protein: CASSRAQGANYGYTF. The chain is built from TRBV7-2 and TRBJ1-2, with a possible D match to TRBD1 (5 bases). The ends were cut back, 5 bases at V and 0 bases at J, with 13 bases in the middle. CDR3 length: 15 residues. The germline V gene encodes CDR1 SGHTA and CDR2 FQGNSA.

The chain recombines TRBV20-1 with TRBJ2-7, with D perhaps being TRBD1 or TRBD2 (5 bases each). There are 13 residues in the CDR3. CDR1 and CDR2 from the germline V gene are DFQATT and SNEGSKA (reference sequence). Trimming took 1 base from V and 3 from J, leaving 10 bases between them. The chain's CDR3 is CSARVPGSYEQYF. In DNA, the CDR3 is TGCAGTGCTAGAGTACCAGGGAGCTACGAGCAGTACTTC.

The DNA for the CDR3 is TGTGCCAGCAGTTACTCGAGGACCTTCAATCAGCCCCAGCATTTT. It encodes CASSYSRTFNQPQHF. V gene TRBV6-2 or TRBV6-3 combines with J gene TRBJ1-5; unclear D gene. Trimming removed 0 bases at V and 3 bases at J, with 9 bases between. CDR1 MNHEY and CDR2 SVGEGT come from the germline V gene. CDR3 length: 15 amino acids.